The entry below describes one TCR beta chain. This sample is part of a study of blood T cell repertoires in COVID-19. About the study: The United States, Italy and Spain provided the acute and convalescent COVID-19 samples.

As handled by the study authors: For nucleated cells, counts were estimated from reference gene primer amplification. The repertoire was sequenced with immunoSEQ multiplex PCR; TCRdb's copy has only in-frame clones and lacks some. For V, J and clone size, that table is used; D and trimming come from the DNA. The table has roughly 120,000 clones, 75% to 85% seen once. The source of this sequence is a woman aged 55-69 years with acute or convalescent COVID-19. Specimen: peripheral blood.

This CDR3 is CASSWKGTGGDYGYTF. For the CDR3, the DNA is TGTGCCAGCAGCTGGAAGGGTACAGGGGGCGACTATGGCTACACCTTC. The V and J genes are TRBV11-3 and TRBJ1-2; 9 bases match TRBD1. Looked up from germline, CDR1 is SGHNT and CDR2 is YENEEA. The CDR3 extends over 16 amino acids. After removal of 4 bases from V and 3 bases from J, the junction contained 9 bases not matched to a gene.